The 11 T cell receptor beta chains in this list originate from one sample, sequenced in a study of OX40 agonist ivuxolimab in advanced cancers. Measured with immunoSEQ multiplex PCR; TCRdb has only the in-frame clones, and not every one. Of approximately 10,000 clones detected, 84% appear once; the ten largest clones hold 8% to 10%. Sample: CD4+ or CD8+ T cells sorted from blood, taken in a trial of the OX40 agonist ivuxolimab. Every receptor here comes from an adult with an advanced solid tumor such as melanoma, head and neck, liver or kidney cancer.

The chain has TRBV19 and TRBJ2-2; D is unclear. V was clipped by 6 bases and J by 3 bases, with 14 bases between them. The CDR3 totals 15 residues. The germline V gene has CDR1 LNHDA and CDR2 SQIVND (reference sequence). The CDR3 DNA reads as TGTGCCAGTAGCCCTTACCCCCTTTACACCGGGGAGCTGTTTTTT. It translates to CASSPYPLYTGELFF.

V gene TRBV4-2 combines with J gene TRBJ2-3; TRBD1 might be the D (6 bases). Trimming shortened V by 3 bases and J by 0 bases, and 13 bases separated the two germline ends. Germline assignment: CDR1 LGHNA and CDR2 YNFKEQ. This CDR3 is 16 amino acids long. Here the CDR3 DNA reads TGTGCCAGCAGCCAGGTCCGGGACACAAGCACAGATACGCAGTATTTT. As protein: CASSQVRDTSTDTQYF.

The gene calls are TRBV10-3 and TRBJ2-3; 9 nucleotides match TRBD2. Germline V gene sequence: CDR1 ENHRY, CDR2 SYGVKD. The V gene end was trimmed by 10 bases and the J gene end by 0 bases; junction bases not matched to a gene: 8. This CDR3 region has 15 residues. The CDR3, as DNA: TGTGCCACCTCTGCTAGCGGGGATAGCACAGATACGCAGTATTTT. Protein sequence: CATSASGDSTDTQYF.

The chain combines TRBV7-9 with TRBJ2-2; D is tentatively TRBD1 or TRBD2 (5 bases each). The V gene's germline CDR1 is SEHNR and CDR2 FQNEAQ (reference sequence). The V gene lost 4 bases and the J gene lost 3 bases, with 15 bases spanning the gap. This CDR3 has 16 amino acids. CDR3 region: CASSSPVGTDTGELFF. In DNA, the CDR3 is TGTGCCAGCAGCTCTCCAGTCGGGACGGACACCGGGGAGCTGTTTTTT.

This clone counts as medium-sized. The chain couples TRBV19 to TRBJ1-2, with TRBD1 matching 10 bases. This CDR3 has 15 amino acids. Trimming at V came to 7 bases and at J to 0 bases, leaving 5 bases not matched to a gene. Germline V gene sequence: CDR1 LNHDA, CDR2 SQIVND (reference sequence). The CDR3 bases are TGTGCCAGTACCTATGGGACAGGGGCTAACTATGGCTACACCTTC. Translating it yields CASTYGTGANYGYTF.

The chain joins TRBV13 to TRBJ2-2; either TRBD1 or TRBD2 may supply D (5 bases each). Germline V gene sequence: CDR1 PRHDT, CDR2 FYEKMQ (reference sequence). CDR3 size: 15 residues. V was shortened by 3 bases and J by 7 bases, with 15 bases between the two germline ends. In nucleotides, the CDR3 is TGTGCCAGCAGCTTTGCCGGGACCCCGAACGGGGAGCTGTTTTTT. Translated, it gives CASSFAGTPNGELFF.

CDR3 region: CASADSYEQYF. In nucleotides, the CDR3 is TGTGCCAGCGCGGACAGCTACGAGCAGTACTTC. The J gene is TRBJ2-7, the V gene TRBV6-1; tentatively, D is TRBD1 (6 bases). CDR1 is MNHNS and CDR2 is SASEGT in the germline V gene. V was trimmed by 8 bases and J by 3 bases, leaving 8 bases between them. The CDR3 length is 11 residues.

The rearrangement uses TRBV5-6 and TRBJ1-2; no firm D call. Germline loops: CDR1 SGHDT, CDR2 YYEEEE. The CDR3 has 16 amino acids. V gave up 4 bases and J gave up 4 bases, with 20 bases separating them. CDR3 region: CASSPEEAWAGYGYTF. In nucleotides, the CDR3 is TGTGCCAGCAGCCCGGAGGAGGCGTGGGCGGGCTATGGCTACACCTTC.

The chain links TRBV19 to TRBJ2-7; D is perhaps TRBD1 or TRBD2 (5 bases each). V lost 3 bases to trimming and J lost 0 bases, with 9 bases between them. CDR3 length equals 14 residues. CDR1 and CDR2 from the germline V gene are LNHDA and SQIVND (reference sequence). The CDR3 bases are TGTGCCAGTAGTATGGGTGGGGGCTCCTACGAGCAGTACTTC. Its protein product is CASSMGGGSYEQYF.

This clone was seen more than once but under ten times. The chain couples TRBV13 to TRBJ2-5; TRBD1 matches 9 bases. This CDR3 comprises 14 residues. Germline V CDR1 and CDR2: PRHDT, FYEKMQ (reference sequence). The V segment lost 2 bases and the J segment 3 bases; nucleotides outside the gene matches: 1. The CDR3 nucleotides read TGTGCCAGCAGCTTAAGGACAGGGGAAGAGACCCAGTACTTC. It yields the protein CASSLRTGEETQYF.

This clone is categorized as medium-sized (0.01 to 0.1%). The chain has TRBV25-1 and TRBJ1-6; possible D gene TRBD1, 5 bases. The CDR3 has 14 residues. The germline V and J ends were trimmed by 6 bases and 5 bases, with 11 bases remaining between them. From germline, CDR1 is MGHDK and CDR2 SYGVNS. CDR3 DNA: TGTGCCAGCAGCCACGGGGGGGATAATTCACCCCTCCACTTT. Amino acids: CASSHGGDNSPLHF.